This T cell receptor (beta chain) is from a study of T-cell memory formation after mild COVID-19. Study-level points and caveats: A second wave expanding day 15 to 37 was CD4+-biased; contracting clones were balanced.

The CDR3 spans 18 residues. Trimming took 5 bases from V and 3 from J; bases not matched to a gene: 15. CDR1 and CDR2 (germline): LGHNA, YNFKEQ. This clonotype was counted a few times. The target antigen is unknown. Sample barcodes and UMIs were carried by the TCR alpha and TCR beta cDNA libraries that 5'RACE generated with constant-segment primers. TCRdb processed the 5' RACE reads anew with MiXCR; each CDR3 protein has one entry. The data show about 360,000 distinct CDR3 sequences, approximately 15% seen once. Sequencing was performed on PBMCs or a T cell subset sorted from them (not recorded which). The receptor comes from a man in his late teens or twenties who had mild COVID-19 (a few samples of this study predate the infection). Cell type and time point are not known. The gene calls are TRBV4-2 and TRBJ1-3; 8 bases line up with TRBD1. The CDR3 nucleotides are TGTGCCAGCAGCTTAACCGGGACAGGCCGTCTAGGTGGAAACACCATATATTTT. Amino acids: CASSLTGTGRLGGNTIYF.